This record covers a single T cell receptor (beta chain). As handled by the study authors: Amplification of reference gene primers provided the estimated nucleated cell counts. TCRdb's table, derived via immunoSEQ multiplex PCR, lists solely in-frame clones and lacks some. The D gene and trimming were derived from the DNA, and the V and J assignments and clone size from that table. The sample yields 160,000 or so clones, 80% to 90% seen once. This CDR3 region has 16 residues. The V gene end was trimmed by 6 bases and the J gene end by 7 bases; junction bases not matched to a gene: 13. Per germline, CDR1 LNHDA and CDR2 SQIVND (reference sequence). This entry comes from a study of blood T cell repertoires in COVID-19.

The rearrangement uses TRBV19 and TRBJ1-5, with 9 nucleotides matching TRBD1. The sample was peripheral blood. This TCR derives from a woman of 80 years or more with acute or convalescent COVID-19. The CDR3 nucleotides are TGTGCCAGTAGCCTCCTCACAGGGGGCTTAGGGCAGCCCCAGCATTTT. Protein sequence: CASSLLTGGLGQPQHF.